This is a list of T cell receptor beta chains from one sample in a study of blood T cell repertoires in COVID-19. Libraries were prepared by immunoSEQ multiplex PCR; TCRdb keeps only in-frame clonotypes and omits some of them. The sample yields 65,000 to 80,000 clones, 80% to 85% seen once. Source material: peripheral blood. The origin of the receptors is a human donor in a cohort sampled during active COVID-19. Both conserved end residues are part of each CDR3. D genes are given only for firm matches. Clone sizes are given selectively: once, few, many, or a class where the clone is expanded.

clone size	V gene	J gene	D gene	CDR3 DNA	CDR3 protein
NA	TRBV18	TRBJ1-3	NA	TGTGCCAGCTCACCAGAAAGCCAGGCAAACACCATATATTTT	CASSPESQANTIYF
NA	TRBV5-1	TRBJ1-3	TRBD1	TGCGCCAGCAGCCTTGACAGGGGAGCTGGAAACACCATATATTTT	CASSLDRGAGNTIYF
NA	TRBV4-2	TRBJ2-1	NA	TGTGCCAGCAGCAGAGACACTAATGAGCAGTTCTTC	CASSRDTNEQFF
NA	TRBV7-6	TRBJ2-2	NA	TGTGCCAGCAGCTTAGCTGAGGGAGGGGAGCTGTTTTTT	CASSLAEGGELFF
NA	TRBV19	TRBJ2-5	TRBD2	TGTGCCAGTACTGGTAGCGGGGGGTCGGAGACCCAGTACTTC	CASTGSGGSETQYF
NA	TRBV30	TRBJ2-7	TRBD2	TGTGCCTGGACCGAAGCGGCGGGGGGCTCCTACGAGCAGTACTTC	CAWTEAAGGSYEQYF
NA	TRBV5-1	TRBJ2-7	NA	TGCGCCAGCAGCCCCAAACTGCCCACCTACGAGCAGTACTTC	CASSPKLPTYEQYF
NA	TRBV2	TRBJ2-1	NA	TGTGCCAGCATAGCAAGGACTGTCTGGGAGCAGTTCTTC	CASIARTVWEQFF
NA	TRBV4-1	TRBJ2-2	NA	TGCGCCAGCAGCCCTCCAGTGATCACCGGGGAGCTGTTTTTT	CASSPPVITGELFF
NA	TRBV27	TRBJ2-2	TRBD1	TGTGCCAGCGAGACAGGGTACAACACCGGGGAGCTGTTTTTT	CASETGYNTGELFF
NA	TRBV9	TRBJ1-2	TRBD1	TGTGCCAGCAGCGTAGCTACTGACAGGGGAAGAAATGGCTACACCTTC	CASSVATDRGRNGYTF
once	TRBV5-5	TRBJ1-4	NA	TGTGCCAGCAGCAAGCTAGCAACTAATGAAAAACTGTTTTTT	CASSKLATNEKLFF
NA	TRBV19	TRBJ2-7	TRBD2	TGTGCCAGCGCGTCCATGGGGGGGGTCGCGGACGAGCAGTACTTC	CASASMGGVADEQYF
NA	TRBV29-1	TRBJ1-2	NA	TGCAGCGTTGATCGGGCAGGGAGGGGCGGCTACACCTTC	CSVDRAGRGGYTF
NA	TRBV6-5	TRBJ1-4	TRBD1	TGTGCCAGCAGCCCCGGGACAGGGGTGGGAAAACTGTTTTTT	CASSPGTGVGKLFF
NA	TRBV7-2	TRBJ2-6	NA	TGTGCCAGCAGCTTAAGGGTATGGGGGCTCGGGGCCAACGTCCTGACTTTC	CASSLRVWGLGANVLTF
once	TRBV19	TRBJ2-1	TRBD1	TGTGCCAGTAGTATCGGACAGGGATCCTACAATGAGCAGTTCTTC	CASSIGQGSYNEQFF
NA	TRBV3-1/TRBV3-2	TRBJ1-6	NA	TGTGCCAGCAGCCAAGGGGCCTCACCCCTCCACTTT	CASSQGASPLHF
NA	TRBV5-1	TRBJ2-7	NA	TGCGCCAGCAGCTTTGAGGGTCCCCCGAGGCAGTACTTC	CASSFEGPPRQYF
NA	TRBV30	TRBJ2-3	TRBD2	TGTGCCCTGTCTGGGCTAGCGGGGACCAGGGATACGCAGTATTTT	CALSGLAGTRDTQYF
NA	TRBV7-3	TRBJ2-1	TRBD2	TGTGCCAGCAGCTTATCGCGGGGGGCCGTCTATGAGCAGTTCTTC	CASSLSRGAVYEQFF
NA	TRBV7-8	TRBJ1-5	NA	TGTGCCAGCAGCCCCCACCAGAGCGGCAATCAGCCCCAGCATTTT	CASSPHQSGNQPQHF
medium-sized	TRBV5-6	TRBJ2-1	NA	TGTGCCAGCAGCTGGGAGAGAATCCTACGTTCTGAGCAGTTCTTC	CASSWERILRSEQFF
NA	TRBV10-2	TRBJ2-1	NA	TGCGCCAGCAGTGAGTCGGGGGCGGGTGAGCAGTTCTTC	CASSESGAGEQFF
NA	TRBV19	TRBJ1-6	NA	TGTGCCAGTAGTATTAATCGGGGGTTGAATTCACCCCTCCACTTT	CASSINRGLNSPLHF
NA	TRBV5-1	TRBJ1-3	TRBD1	TGCGCCAGCAGTGGGACAGGCGTCTCTGGAAACACCATATATTTT	CASSGTGVSGNTIYF
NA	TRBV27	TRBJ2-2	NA	TGTGCCAGTTCCAGGGAATGGAACACCGGGGAGCTGTTTTTT	CASSREWNTGELFF
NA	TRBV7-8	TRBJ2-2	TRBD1	TGTGCCAGCAGCTCCCCCAACAGGGGGCACGACACCGGGGAGCTGTTTTTT	CASSSPNRGHDTGELFF
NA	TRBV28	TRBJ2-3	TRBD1	TGTGCCAGCAGCAAAGGACAGGGAAGGACAGATACGCAGTATTTT	CASSKGQGRTDTQYF
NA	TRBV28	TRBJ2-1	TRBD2	TGTGCCAGCAGCCCTGCGGGGGGGAACTACAATGAGCAGTTCTTC	CASSPAGGNYNEQFF
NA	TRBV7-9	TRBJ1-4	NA	TGTGCCAGCAGCTTAGCGGGGGGTGAAAAACTGTTTTTT	CASSLAGGEKLFF
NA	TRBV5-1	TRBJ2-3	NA	TGCGCCAGCAGCTTGGATAGCCTCACAGATACGCAGTATTTT	CASSLDSLTDTQYF
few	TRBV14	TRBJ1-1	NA	TGTGCCAGCAGCCAGGACAGTGAAGCTTTCTTT	CASSQDSEAFF
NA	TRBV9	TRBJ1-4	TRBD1	TGTGCCAGCAGCGGAAGGGACAGGCTCAATGAAAAACTGTTTTTT	CASSGRDRLNEKLFF
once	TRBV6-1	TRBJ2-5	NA	TGTGCCAGCAGTGAATTTCGTTTGGAGACCCAGTACTTC	CASSEFRLETQYF
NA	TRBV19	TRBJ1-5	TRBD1	TGTGCCAGTACCGGGACAGGGGGCGAGGACGGCAATCAGCCCCAGCATTTT	CASTGTGGEDGNQPQHF
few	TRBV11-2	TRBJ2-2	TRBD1	TGTGCCAGCAGCCCCAGGGGGACAGGAGCTACCGGGGAGCTGTTTTTT	CASSPRGTGATGELFF
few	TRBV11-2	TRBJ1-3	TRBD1	TGTGCCAGCAGCTTAGCCCGAGCGACAGGGTACGGAAACACCATATATTTT	CASSLARATGYGNTIYF
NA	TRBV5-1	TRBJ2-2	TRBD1	TGCGCCAGCAGCCCGGGACAGGGGTACGGGGAGCTGTTTTTT	CASSPGQGYGELFF
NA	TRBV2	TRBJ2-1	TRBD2	TGTGCCAGCTTCTCCGCGGGGGGCTACAATGAGCAGTTCTTC	CASFSAGGYNEQFF
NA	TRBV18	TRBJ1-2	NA	TGTGCCAGCTCACCGTCAGATGGCTACACCTTC	CASSPSDGYTF
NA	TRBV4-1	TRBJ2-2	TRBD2	TGCGCCAGCAGCCAAGATCCGGGAGGTATCACCGGGGAGCTGTTTTTT	CASSQDPGGITGELFF